This T cell receptor beta chain was recovered during a study of blood T cell repertoires in COVID-19. Study as a whole: There were acute and convalescent COVID-19 samples, and they came from the United States, Italy and Spain. Sources were T cells, B-cell-depleted T cells, or PBMCs; the material itself was cDNA or gDNA.

This clone was seen only a few times. The junction departs from germline at one end; a sequencing error may be responsible. CDR3 length: 14 amino acids. Germline lookup yields CDR1 SSHAT and CDR2 FNYEAQ (reference sequence). In the original analysis: Nucleated cell number was recorded as an estimate derived from reference gene primer amplification. TCRdb's table, derived via immunoSEQ multiplex PCR, lists solely in-frame clones and lacks some. The DNA gave D and trimming, while V, J and clone size come from that table. This table holds 20,000 to 30,000 clones, just over 85% found once. The sequenced material came from peripheral blood. The chain combines TRBV7-7 with TRBJ2-1; 7 bases are a match to TRBD1. This sequence was found in a man in his 70s in a cohort sampled during active COVID-19. The CDR3 loop reads CASSPGQPGNEQFF. CDR3 in DNA: TGTGCTAGCAGCCCGGGACAGCCGGGCAATGAGCAGTTCTTC.